This is a list of T cell receptor beta chains from one sample in a study of blood T cell repertoires in COVID-19. The protocol was immunoSEQ multiplex PCR, while the TCRdb copy is restricted to in-frame clones and leaves out a portion. The data hold about 210,000 clones, with approximately 83% observed a single time. What was sequenced was peripheral blood. These receptors all come from a woman in her thirties or forties with active or convalescent COVID-19. Both conserved end residues are part of each CDR3. The order of the fields is J gene, clone size, V gene, D gene, CDR3 protein, CDR3 DNA. A D gene is named only where the DNA matches it firmly. Clone size is stated in some rows and not others, as once, few, many or a class when expanded.

j_gene: TRBJ2-5; abundance: NA; v_gene: TRBV24-1; d_gene: NA; CDR3aa: CATSDFRWGQYQETQYF; CDR3nt: TGTGCCACCAGTGATTTCAGGTGGGGCCAGTACCAAGAGACCCAGTACTTC
j_gene: TRBJ2-5; abundance: NA; v_gene: TRBV4-1; d_gene: TRBD2; CDR3aa: CASSPTSDQETQYF; CDR3nt: TGCGCCAGCAGCCCGACTAGCGACCAAGAGACCCAGTACTTC
j_gene: TRBJ1-2; abundance: few; v_gene: TRBV29-1; d_gene: TRBD1; CDR3aa: CSVAGTGGYGYTF; CDR3nt: TGCAGCGTTGCCGGGACAGGGGGCTATGGCTACACCTTC
j_gene: TRBJ2-6; abundance: NA; v_gene: TRBV11-3; d_gene: NA; CDR3aa: CASSLEGGSGANVLTF; CDR3nt: TGTGCCAGCAGCTTAGAGGGGGGCTCTGGGGCCAACGTCCTGACTTTC
j_gene: TRBJ1-1; abundance: NA; v_gene: TRBV24-1; d_gene: NA; CDR3aa: CATSDPNKGRDTEAFF; CDR3nt: TGTGCCACCAGTGATCCGAATAAGGGGCGTGACACTGAAGCTTTCTTT
j_gene: TRBJ1-1; abundance: NA; v_gene: TRBV5-1; d_gene: NA; CDR3aa: CASSSEGGRVTEAFF; CDR3nt: TGCGCCAGCAGCTCGGAGGGGGGGCGCGTCACTGAAGCTTTCTTT
j_gene: TRBJ1-1; abundance: NA; v_gene: TRBV6-4; d_gene: TRBD1; CDR3aa: CASSPDRGYTEAFF; CDR3nt: TGTGCCAGCAGTCCGGACAGGGGCTACACTGAAGCTTTCTTT
j_gene: TRBJ2-7; abundance: NA; v_gene: TRBV11-3; d_gene: NA; CDR3aa: CASRTRDIADLEQYF; CDR3nt: TGTGCCAGCAGAACCCGGGACATTGCCGATCTCGAGCAGTACTTC
j_gene: TRBJ2-3; abundance: few; v_gene: TRBV9; d_gene: TRBD2; CDR3aa: CASSPPSAGVRTQYF; CDR3nt: TGTGCCAGCAGCCCACCATCAGCGGGGGTCCGTACGCAGTATTTT
j_gene: TRBJ2-7; abundance: NA; v_gene: TRBV5-6; d_gene: NA; CDR3aa: CASSPPPGNYEQYF; CDR3nt: TGTGCCAGCAGCCCCCCCCCGGGGAACTACGAGCAGTACTTC
j_gene: TRBJ2-2; abundance: once; v_gene: TRBV24-1; d_gene: TRBD2; CDR3aa: CATSDLGTSGGAGGELFF; CDR3nt: TGTGCCACCAGTGATTTGGGGACTAGCGGGGGGGCCGGCGGGGAGCTGTTTTTT
j_gene: TRBJ1-1; abundance: NA; v_gene: TRBV5-1; d_gene: NA; CDR3aa: CASSKQVPNTEAFF; CDR3nt: TGCGCCAGCAGCAAACAGGTGCCGAACACTGAAGCTTTCTTT
j_gene: TRBJ1-1; abundance: NA; v_gene: TRBV4-1; d_gene: NA; CDR3aa: CASSQPRGGAEAFF; CDR3nt: TGCGCCAGCAGCCAACCCCGAGGGGGGGCTGAAGCTTTCTTT
j_gene: TRBJ1-1; abundance: NA; v_gene: TRBV19; d_gene: NA; CDR3aa: CASSYGRSTEAFF; CDR3nt: TGTGCCAGTAGTTATGGGAGGAGCACTGAAGCTTTCTTT
j_gene: TRBJ1-1; abundance: NA; v_gene: TRBV29-1; d_gene: NA; CDR3aa: CSVGGMNTEAFF; CDR3nt: TGCAGCGTCGGGGGGATGAACACTGAAGCTTTCTTT
j_gene: TRBJ1-2; abundance: NA; v_gene: TRBV5-1; d_gene: TRBD1; CDR3aa: CASSSDRGLAIYGYTF; CDR3nt: TGCGCCAGCAGCTCGGACAGGGGGCTAGCTATCTATGGCTACACCTTC
j_gene: TRBJ1-3; abundance: NA; v_gene: TRBV7-8; d_gene: NA; CDR3aa: CASSLGAGNTIYF; CDR3nt: TGTGCCAGCAGCTTGGGAGCTGGAAACACCATATATTTT
j_gene: TRBJ1-4; abundance: NA; v_gene: TRBV6-6; d_gene: NA; CDR3aa: CASSTGPPIEKLFF; CDR3nt: TGTGCCAGCAGTACAGGGCCGCCAATTGAAAAACTGTTTTTT
j_gene: TRBJ1-5; abundance: NA; v_gene: TRBV30; d_gene: TRBD1; CDR3aa: CAWDRGRIGNQPQHF; CDR3nt: TGTGCCTGGGACAGGGGGCGCATCGGCAATCAGCCCCAGCATTTT
j_gene: TRBJ1-1; abundance: NA; v_gene: TRBV7-9; d_gene: NA; CDR3aa: CASSLLVANTEAFF; CDR3nt: TGTGCCAGCAGCTTACTCGTGGCGAACACTGAAGCTTTCTTT
j_gene: TRBJ1-4; abundance: few; v_gene: TRBV25-1; d_gene: TRBD1; CDR3aa: CASRTTTGGKEKLFF; CDR3nt: TGTGCCAGCAGAACGACGACAGGGGGCAAAGAAAAACTGTTTTTT
j_gene: TRBJ2-7; abundance: NA; v_gene: TRBV5-4; d_gene: NA; CDR3aa: CASSLYSGYEQYF; CDR3nt: TGTGCCAGCAGCTTGTACTCGGGGTACGAGCAGTACTTC
j_gene: TRBJ1-4; abundance: NA; v_gene: TRBV6-6; d_gene: NA; CDR3aa: CASRNRSTNEKLFF; CDR3nt: TGTGCCAGCAGAAACAGATCAACTAATGAAAAACTGTTTTTT
j_gene: TRBJ1-2; abundance: NA; v_gene: TRBV5-6; d_gene: NA; CDR3aa: CASSYTGNYGYTF; CDR3nt: TGTGCCAGCAGCTACACAGGGAACTATGGCTACACCTTC
j_gene: TRBJ1-1; abundance: NA; v_gene: TRBV25-1; d_gene: NA; CDR3aa: CASSVSGLKAEAFF; CDR3nt: TGTGCCAGCAGTGTAAGTGGGCTCAAGGCTGAAGCTTTCTTT